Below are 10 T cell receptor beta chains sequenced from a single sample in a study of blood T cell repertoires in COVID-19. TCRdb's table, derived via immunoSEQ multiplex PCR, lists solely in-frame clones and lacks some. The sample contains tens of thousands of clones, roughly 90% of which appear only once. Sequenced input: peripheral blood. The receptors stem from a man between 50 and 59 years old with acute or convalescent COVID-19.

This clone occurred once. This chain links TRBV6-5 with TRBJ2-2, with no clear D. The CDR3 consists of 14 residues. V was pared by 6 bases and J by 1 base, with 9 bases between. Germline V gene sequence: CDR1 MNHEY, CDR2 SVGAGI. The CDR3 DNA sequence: TGTGCCAGCAGGCGAGCGAAGAACACCGGGGAGCTGTTTTTT. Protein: CASRRAKNTGELFF.

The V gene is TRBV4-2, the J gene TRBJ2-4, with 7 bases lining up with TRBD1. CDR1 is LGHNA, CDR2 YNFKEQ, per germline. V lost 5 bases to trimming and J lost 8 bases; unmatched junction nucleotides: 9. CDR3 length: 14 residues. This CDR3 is CASSFRQGEDIQYF. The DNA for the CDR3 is TGTGCCAGCAGCTTCCGACAGGGTGAAGACATTCAGTACTTC.

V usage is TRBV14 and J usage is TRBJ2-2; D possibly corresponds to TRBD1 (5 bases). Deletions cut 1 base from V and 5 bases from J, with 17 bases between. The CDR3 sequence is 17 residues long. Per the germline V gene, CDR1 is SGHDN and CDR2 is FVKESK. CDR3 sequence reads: CASSQVRPGSGTGELFF. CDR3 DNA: TGTGCCAGCAGCCAAGTTCGTCCAGGGTCCGGTACCGGGGAGCTGTTTTTT. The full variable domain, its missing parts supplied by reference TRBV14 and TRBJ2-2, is EAGVTQFPSHSVIEKGQTVTLRCDPISGHDNLYWYRRVMGKEIKFLLHFVKESKQDESGMPNNRFLAERTGGTYSTLKVQPAELEDSGVYFCASSQVRPGSGTGELFFGEGSRLTVL.

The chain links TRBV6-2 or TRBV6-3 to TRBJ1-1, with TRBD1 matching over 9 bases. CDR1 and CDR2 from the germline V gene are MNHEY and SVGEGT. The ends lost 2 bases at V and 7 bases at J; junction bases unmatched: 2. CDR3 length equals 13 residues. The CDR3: CASSYRGQGEAFF. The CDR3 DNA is TGTGCCAGCAGTTACAGGGGACAGGGTGAAGCTTTCTTT.

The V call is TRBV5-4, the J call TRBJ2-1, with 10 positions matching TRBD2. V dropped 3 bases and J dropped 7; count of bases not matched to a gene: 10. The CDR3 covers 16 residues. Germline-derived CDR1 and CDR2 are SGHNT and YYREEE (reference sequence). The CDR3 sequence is CASSSGWLAGANEQFF. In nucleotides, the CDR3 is TGTGCCAGCAGCTCCGGTTGGCTAGCGGGAGCGAATGAGCAGTTCTTC.

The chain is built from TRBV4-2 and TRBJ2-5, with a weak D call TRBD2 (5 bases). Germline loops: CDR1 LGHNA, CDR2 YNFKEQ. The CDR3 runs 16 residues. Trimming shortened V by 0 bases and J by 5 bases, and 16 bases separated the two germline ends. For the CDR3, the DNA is TGTGCCAGCAGCCAAGATCTAGGACTCCTAACGGAGACCCAGTACTTC. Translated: CASSQDLGLLTETQYF.

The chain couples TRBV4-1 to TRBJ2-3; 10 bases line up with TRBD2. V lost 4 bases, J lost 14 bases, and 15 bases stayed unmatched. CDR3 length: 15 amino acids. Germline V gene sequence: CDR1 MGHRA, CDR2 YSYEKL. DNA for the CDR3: TGCGCCAGCAGCCCTAGCGGGAGCCAATCGCAAACACCGTATTTT. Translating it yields CASSPSGSQSQTPYF.

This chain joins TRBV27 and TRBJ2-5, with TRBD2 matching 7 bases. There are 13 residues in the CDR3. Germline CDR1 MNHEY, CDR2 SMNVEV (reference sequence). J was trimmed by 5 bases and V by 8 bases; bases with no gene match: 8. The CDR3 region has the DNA TGTGCCAGCCGTCAAGCGGGAACTGAGACCCAGTACTTC. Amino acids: CASRQAGTETQYF.

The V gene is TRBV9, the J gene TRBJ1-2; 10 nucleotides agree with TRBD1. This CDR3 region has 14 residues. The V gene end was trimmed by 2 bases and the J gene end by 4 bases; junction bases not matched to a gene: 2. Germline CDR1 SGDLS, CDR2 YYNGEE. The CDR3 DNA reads TGTGCCAGCAGCGTTGGGACAGGGGTCTATGGCTACACCTTC. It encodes CASSVGTGVYGYTF.

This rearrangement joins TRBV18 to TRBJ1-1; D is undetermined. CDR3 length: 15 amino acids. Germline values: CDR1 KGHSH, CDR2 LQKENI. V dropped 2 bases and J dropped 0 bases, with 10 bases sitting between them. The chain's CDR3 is CASSPGSGMNTEAFF. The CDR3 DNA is TGTGCCAGCTCACCAGGGTCCGGGATGAACACTGAAGCTTTCTTT.